Here is one T cell receptor beta chain with its context. Its antigen is not yet known. No base-level quality is on record; no much larger clone is a single base apart. This entry comes from a study of OX40 agonist ivuxolimab in advanced cancers. Regarding the research as a whole: The costimulatory receptor OX40 (CD134) was targeted by ivuxolimab, a fully human IgG2 agonistic monoclonal antibody. Prior anti-PD-1, anti-PD-L1 or anti-CTLA-4 therapy was permitted, and checkpoint inhibitors had been received by 30% to 40% of dose-escalation patients. Peripheral TCRbeta sequencing was intended to test whether TCR sequence diversity was altered and clonal T-cell expansion was caused by ivuxolimab. Intravenous ivuxolimab was administered to patients every 2 weeks at six dose levels: 0.01, 0.1, 0.3, 1.5, 3 and 10 mg/kg. Of the approximately 50 patients in dose escalation, about 20 had hepatocellular carcinoma, some 15 had melanoma, 9 had renal cell carcinoma and 9 had head and neck cancer. A male proportion of roughly 80% and a mean age of approximately 61 years, ranging from about 23 to 90, were recorded for the dose-escalation cohort. The paper reports the monotherapy dose-escalation portion (N of about 50 patients) of the phase I ivuxolimab trial. Partial responses occurred in three dose-escalation patients: two with cutaneous melanoma and one with hepatocellular carcinoma. Study-level results and caveats: In the 0.1-3.0 mg/kg groups, partial responders had among the lowest normalized peripheral clonal expansion, particularly in CD8+ T cells. Clonal expansion of both CD4+ and CD8+ blood T cells was observed from baseline to week 6 at doses 0.1 to 3.0 mg/kg. Low levels of normalized T-cell clonal expansion were also seen in some nonresponding patients. After ivuxolimab, CD8+ T cells had more expanded clones than CD4+ T cells on average. Antigen specificity was not determined for the clonally expanded peripheral T cells.

Patients with autoimmune disease history or receiving systemic immunosuppression were excluded from the trial. Peripheral blood for TCR sequencing was collected from all dose cohorts at baseline, on cycle 4 day 1, and on cycle 7 day 1. Samples were obtained from an open-label, multicenter, first-in-human phase I dose-escalation trial of ivuxolimab. Adults with locally advanced or metastatic melanoma, renal cell carcinoma, hepatocellular carcinoma or head and neck squamous cell carcinoma were enrolled in the trial. CD4+ and CD8+ T cells were sorted separately from peripheral blood before TCR sequencing. The CDR3 runs 15 residues from the cysteine to the phenylalanine. CDR3 DNA is the only sequence kept; it has 45 bases, read in frame from the first base. Sequences MGHRA (CDR1) and YSYEKL (CDR2) are obtained from the germline V gene. V is pared back by 5 bases and J by 0 bases, with 11 bases lying between the germline termini.

To sequence the TCRbeta CDR3 region, genomic DNA was isolated from the sorted cells. The immunoSEQ Assay was used to sequence the TCRbeta CDR3 regions. As stored in TCRdb, this immuneACCESS dataset retains in-frame rearrangements with V and J assigned. A fraction of the clones does not appear; measured against another copy, unresolved V genes explain less than half of the discrepancy, and the remainder lacks a known reason. In all, the sample holds roughly 35,000 clones, and roughly three quarters of those were seen once. The ten largest account for about 20% of the sample. This specimen was CD4+ or CD8+ T cells sorted from blood, taken in a trial of the OX40 agonist ivuxolimab. This receptor was taken from an adult with an advanced solid tumor such as melanoma, head and neck, liver or kidney cancer. Recombination connected TRBV4-1 to TRBJ1-3; too little of a D gene remains to name it. This receptor carries the CDR3 CASSIPSGSGNTIYF. The DNA reads as follows: TGCGCCAGCAGCATTCCGTCAGGCTCTGGAAACACCATATATTTT.